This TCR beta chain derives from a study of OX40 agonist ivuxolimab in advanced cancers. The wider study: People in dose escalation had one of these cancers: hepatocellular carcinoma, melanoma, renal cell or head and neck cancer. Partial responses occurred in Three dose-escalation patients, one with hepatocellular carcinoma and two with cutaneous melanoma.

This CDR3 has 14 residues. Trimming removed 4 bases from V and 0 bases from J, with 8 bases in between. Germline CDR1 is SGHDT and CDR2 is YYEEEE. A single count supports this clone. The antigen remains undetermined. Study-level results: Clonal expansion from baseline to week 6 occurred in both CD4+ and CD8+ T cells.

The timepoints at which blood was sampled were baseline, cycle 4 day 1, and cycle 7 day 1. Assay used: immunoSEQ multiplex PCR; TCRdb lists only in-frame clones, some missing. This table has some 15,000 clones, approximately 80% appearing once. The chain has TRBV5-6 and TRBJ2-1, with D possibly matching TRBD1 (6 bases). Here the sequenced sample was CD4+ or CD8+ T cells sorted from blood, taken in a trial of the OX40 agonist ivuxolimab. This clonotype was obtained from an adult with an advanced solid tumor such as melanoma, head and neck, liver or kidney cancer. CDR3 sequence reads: CASSTGSSYNEQFF. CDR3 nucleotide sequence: TGTGCCAGCAGCACAGGGTCCTCCTACAATGAGCAGTTCTTC. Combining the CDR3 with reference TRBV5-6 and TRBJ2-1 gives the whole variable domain DAGVTQSPTHLIKTRGQQVTLRCSPKSGHDTVSWYQQALGQGPQFIFQYYEEEERQRGNFPDRFSGHQFPNYSSELNVNALLLGDSALYLCASSTGSSYNEQFFGPGTRLTVL.